The clone carrying this TCR beta chain was seen ten or more times. RNA transcripts yielded amplified TCR beta CDR3 regions. The study used the HTBI primer set for a first-round RT-PCR of the TCR CDR3. TCRdb fed the multiplex PCR reads into MiXCR, producing one record per CDR3 protein. The table includes fewer than 650,000 distinct CDR3 sequences, under 15% detected once. This entry is derived from a study of T cells in Graves' hyperthyroidism and ophthalmopathy. The PBMCs had their origin in 8.5 to 10 ml of fresh peripheral blood. CDR3 length equals 13 residues. Germline V gene data show CDR1 as GTSNPN and CDR2 as SVGIG (reference sequence). With V trimmed by 6 bases and J by 2 bases, 7 bases remained unmatched.

This TCR was recovered from a woman aged 40 to 55 with Graves' ophthalmopathy. Sequenced sample: blood. This chain joins TRBV30 and TRBJ2-7, with 7 bases aligning to TRBD2. The CDR3 sequence is CACFSGGTYEQYF. CDR3 nucleotides: TGTGCCTGCTTTTCGGGAGGCACCTACGAGCAGTACTTC.